Listed here are 17 T cell receptor beta chains from one sample, sequenced in a study of early T cells in non-severe SARS-CoV-2 infection. MiXCR, run by TCRdb on the 5' RACE reads, gives a single entry per CDR3 protein. The sample gives some 50,000 distinct CDR3 sequences, about 10% of which show up once; about 3.8% is in the top ten. The sequencing here drew on whole blood, taken at baseline. The receptors shown here come from an adult who was a healthcare worker with PCR-confirmed SARS-CoV-2 infection or an uninfected control (not recorded which).

This clonotype was seen repeatedly, ten times or more. This chain uses TRBV19 with TRBJ2-1; 7 nucleotides align to TRBD2. V gave up 6 bases and J gave up 9 bases; unmatched junction bases: 8. The CDR3 loop spans 13 amino acids. Germline CDR1 reads LNHDA; CDR2 reads SQIVND (reference sequence). The DNA for the CDR3 is TGTGCCAGTAGCCCTATGGGCGGGGGTGAGCAGTTCTTC. This encodes CASSPMGGGEQFF.

This clonotype was observed a handful of times. V and J are TRBV18 and TRBJ2-1; 7 bases line up with TRBD2. CDR3 length: 15 amino acids. With V trimmed by 3 bases and J by 3 bases, 5 bases remained unmatched. CDR1 and CDR2 from the germline V gene are KGHSH and LQKENI. The CDR3, as DNA: TGTGCCAGCTCACCCCTCCTAGCGGACTACAATGAGCAGTTCTTC. Its protein is CASSPLLADYNEQFF. The variable domain in full, completed from reference TRBV18 and TRBJ2-1, reads NAGVMQNPRHLVRRRGQEARLRCSPMKGHSHVYWYRQLPEEGLKFMVYLQKENIIDESGMPKERFSAEFPKEGPSILRIQQVVRGDSAAYFCASSPLLADYNEQFFGPGTRLTVL.

J is TRBJ2-5 and V is TRBV6-6; TRBD1 agrees at 8 bases. Germline V lookup: CDR1 MNHNY, CDR2 SVGAGI (reference sequence). The CDR3 sequence is 14 residues long. After removal of 3 bases from V and 4 bases from J, the junction contained 4 bases not matched to a gene. The CDR3: CASSYSGGGETQYF. CDR3 coding DNA: TGTGCCAGCAGTTATTCAGGGGGCGGAGAGACCCAGTACTTC.

This clonotype was counted at least ten times. The chain combines TRBV6-6 with TRBJ1-1; no definite D call. Trimming cost V 5 bases and J 8 bases, with 15 bases left between them. Germline loops: CDR1 MNHNY, CDR2 SVGAGI (reference sequence). CDR3 length equals 13 residues. DNA of the CDR3: TGTGCCAGCAGTACCCCTCTAAGTTGGGAAGCTTTCTTT. Its protein product is CASSTPLSWEAFF.

The CDR3 DNA is TGTGCCAGCAGTTTCTTCTCTACAGGCACCCAGTACTTC. Protein sequence: CASSFFSTGTQYF. The chain carries TRBV6-5 and TRBJ2-5; TRBD1 might be the D (5 bases). This CDR3 has 13 amino acids. Looked up from germline, CDR1 is MNHEY and CDR2 is SVGAGI. The germline V and J ends were trimmed by 4 bases and 8 bases, with 14 bases remaining between them.

At least ten counts were recorded for this clonotype. The V gene is TRBV7-6, the J gene TRBJ2-3, with D unclear. The length of the CDR3 is 12 residues. Germline V gives CDR1 SGHVS, CDR2 FNYEAQ. V was clipped by 4 bases and J by 2 bases, with 4 bases between them. Here the CDR3 reads CASSSYTDTQYF. The CDR3 nucleotides are TGTGCCAGCAGCTCTTACACAGATACGCAGTATTTT. Full variable domain (remainder filled in from reference TRBV7-6 and TRBJ2-3): GAGVSQSPRYKVTKRGQDVALRCDPISGHVSLYWYRQALGQGPEFLTYFNYEAQQDKSGLPNDRFSAERPEGSISTLTIQRTEQRDSAMYRCASSSYTDTQYFGPGTRLTVL.

In this sample, this clonotype turned up a few times. The chain recombines TRBV11-3 with TRBJ2-1, with TRBD1 matching over 7 bases. Germline V CDR1 and CDR2: SGHNT, YENEEA. The CDR3 runs to 14 residues. J lost 9 bases, V lost 1 base, and 6 bases had no gene match. Here the CDR3 DNA reads TGTGCCAGCAGCTTAGCGGGACAGCAATTTGAGCAGTTCTTC. Translated, it gives CASSLAGQQFEQFF.

This clonotype appeared many times. The rearrangement links TRBV29-1 to TRBJ2-5, with a tentative D call TRBD1 (6 bases). This CDR3 is 13 amino acids long. Trimming cost V 4 bases and J 2 bases, with 11 bases left between them. From germline, CDR1 is SQVTM and CDR2 ANQGSEA. CDR3 sequence reads: CSVAGQPQETQYF. CDR3 DNA: TGCAGCGTTGCAGGACAGCCTCAAGAGACCCAGTACTTC.

V gene TRBV29-1 combines with J gene TRBJ2-1; D is possibly TRBD1 (5 bases). The CDR3 runs 13 residues. CDR1 is SQVTM and CDR2 is ANQGSEA in the germline V gene. Trimming took 1 base from V and 7 from J, leaving 11 bases between them. In DNA form, the CDR3 reads TGCAGCGTTGAAGGGCTCAAGGGGAATGAGCAGTTCTTC. Protein product: CSVEGLKGNEQFF.

This clonotype was recorded a few times. The chain uses TRBV4-1 and TRBJ1-1, with D uncertain. Trimming shortened V by 4 bases and J by 0 bases, and 9 bases separated the two germline ends. Germline lookup yields CDR1 MGHRA and CDR2 YSYEKL. This CDR3 spans 14 amino acids. CDR3 protein: CASSPNSMNTEAFF. CDR3 DNA: TGCGCCAGCAGCCCCAATTCCATGAACACTGAAGCTTTCTTT.

This clonotype was seen at least ten times. The chain couples TRBV6-2 or TRBV6-3 to TRBJ1-2; D is ambiguous. Germline lookup yields CDR1 MNHEY and CDR2 SVGEGT. V lost 0 bases to trimming and J lost 3 bases, with 5 bases between them. The CDR3 runs to 13 residues. This CDR3 reads CASSYSAYYGYTF. CDR3 bases: TGTGCCAGCAGTTACTCGGCGTACTATGGCTACACCTTC.

The chain has TRBV20-1 and TRBJ2-4; possibly TRBD1 for D (6 bases). Trimming took 2 bases from V and 8 from J, leaving 13 bases between them. The CDR3 consists of 13 residues. Germline CDR1 is DFQATT and CDR2 is SNEGSKA (reference sequence). The CDR3 region is CSARWGHRDIQYF. For the CDR3, the DNA is TGCAGTGCTAGATGGGGTCACAGGGACATTCAGTACTTC.

The chain carries TRBV20-1 and TRBJ2-3; 10 nucleotides line up with TRBD1. V shed 5 bases and J 5 bases; nucleotides not matched to a gene: 4. Per germline, CDR1 DFQATT and CDR2 SNEGSKA (reference sequence). The length of the CDR3 is 13 residues. The CDR3 protein is CSAGTGVIDTQYF. DNA for the CDR3: TGCAGTGCTGGGACAGGGGTGATAGATACGCAGTATTTT.

The table lists this clonotype with a few counts. CDR3 DNA: TGTGCCAGCTCACGGCCAGGGATCCCGAGCGAGCAGTACTTC. Encoded protein: CASSRPGIPSEQYF. The chain joins TRBV18 to TRBJ2-7; a possible D gene is TRBD1 (5 bases). The CDR3 is made up of 14 amino acids. V lost 4 bases and J lost 6, with 16 bases in between. The germline V gene has CDR1 KGHSH and CDR2 LQKENI.

This clonotype occurred a few times. This chain links TRBV9 with TRBJ1-1; no clear D. The CDR3 runs 13 residues. Trimming stripped 5 bases from V and 1 base from J, with 9 bases between. Germline V CDR1 and CDR2: SGDLS, YYNGEE. This chain's CDR3 is CASRKTQNTEAFF. The CDR3 DNA sequence: TGTGCCAGCAGGAAAACACAGAACACTGAAGCTTTCTTT. The full variable domain, completed using reference TRBV9 and TRBJ1-1, is DSGVTQTPKHLITATGQRVTLRCSPRSGDLSVYWYQQSLDQGLQFLIQYYNGEERAKGNILERFSAQQFPDLHSELNLSSLELGDSALYFCASRKTQNTEAFFGQGTRLTVV.

This clonotype was seen many times. This sequence joins TRBV7-9 and TRBJ2-2, with 7 bases lining up with TRBD1. The ends lost 9 bases at V and 7 bases at J; junction bases unmatched: 2. The CDR3 consists of 11 residues. Looked up from germline, CDR1 is SEHNR and CDR2 is FQNEAQ (reference sequence). The CDR3: CARGQHGELFF. DNA of the CDR3: TGTGCCAGGGGACAGCACGGGGAGCTGTTTTTT.

The rearrangement uses TRBV29-1 and TRBJ2-5, with unresolved D. CDR1 and CDR2 (germline): SQVTM, ANQGSEA. The CDR3 covers 11 residues. V was shortened by 7 bases and J by 4 bases, with 10 bases between the two germline ends. The CDR3 DNA reads as TGCAGCGACCGGGTGGGAGAGACCCAGTACTTC. This codes for CSDRVGETQYF.